The clone carrying this T cell receptor beta chain has a handful of counts. Antigen specificity is unknown. The data stem from a study of beta chain features in type 1 diabetes. Looking at the study overall: Across every sample, around 110,000,000 sorted cells were examined in total.

Study-wide results and caveats: Researchers reported that naive, central memory and Treg TCRB repertoires appeared more similar in patients than in healthy donors. Whether TCRB rearrangement is influenced by HLA type was left unresolved in this analysis.

CDR1 and CDR2 (germline): MDHEN, SYDVKM. Trimming took off 10 bases at V and 2 bases at J, with 11 bases between the two ends. The CDR3 consists of 12 residues. Expressed TCRB transcripts were sequenced, since all the RNA that had been isolated was reverse transcribed. Assay: immunoSEQ multiplex PCR; the TCRdb copy retains only in-frame clones and omits some. The table has around 430,000 clones, approximately 30% seen once. Averaging roughly 100 mL, one heparinised blood draw was given by each donor. The receptor was derived from a young man in good health. Sequenced material: naive CD4+ T cells from blood. The V gene is TRBV28, the J gene TRBJ1-2; no reliable D call. CDR3 coding DNA: TGTGCCACATCACTAGCCAACTATGGCTACACCTTC. Amino acid sequence: CATSLANYGYTF.